Below, 13 T cell receptor beta chains from the same sample are listed, as sequenced in a study of cytomegalovirus exposure and HLA in healthy donors. Produced via immunoSEQ multiplex PCR; TCRdb's table is partial and in-frame only. The sample records 45,000 to 65,000 clones, roughly nine tenths being singletons. Sequenced sample: PBMCs. These receptors were obtained from a woman between 18 and 29 years old in good health and CMV-seronegative.

V usage is TRBV9 and J usage is TRBJ2-1; D call uncertain. Looked up from germline, CDR1 is SGDLS and CDR2 is YYNGEE. CDR3 length: 13 residues. V was pared by 4 bases and J by 3 bases, with 8 bases between. The CDR3 sequence: CASSSQLYNEQFF. CDR3 nucleotide sequence: TGTGCCAGCAGCAGCCAACTCTACAATGAGCAGTTCTTC.

CDR3 region: CASSVDGTGFEGYTF. DNA for the CDR3: TGTGCCAGCAGCGTAGATGGGACAGGGTTTGAGGGCTACACCTTC. V gene TRBV9 combines with J gene TRBJ1-2; TRBD1 matches at 9 bases. The germline V gene has CDR1 SGDLS and CDR2 YYNGEE. The CDR3 length is 15 residues. With V trimmed by 0 bases and J by 8 bases, 8 bases remained unmatched.

This clone appeared once. V is TRBV7-2 and J is TRBJ1-1; 7 bases map to TRBD1. V dropped 11 bases and J dropped 3; count of bases not matched to a gene: 15. Germline CDR1 reads SGHTA; CDR2 reads FQGNSA. The CDR3 contains 15 residues. CDR3 nucleotide sequence: TGTGCCCGCACAACGAGCGCAGGGGGGTACACTGAAGCTTTCTTT. This translates into CARTTSAGGYTEAFF.

The V gene is TRBV6-6, the J gene TRBJ2-3; D possibly corresponds to TRBD2 (7 bases). The germline V and J ends were trimmed by 2 bases and 4 bases, with 13 bases remaining between them. Germline assignment: CDR1 MNHNY and CDR2 SVGAGI (reference sequence). The CDR3 loop spans 15 amino acids. DNA for the CDR3: TGTGCCAGCAGTTACACTAGGGGGAGGGCAGATACGCAGTATTTT. It codes for CASSYTRGRADTQYF.

This clone was counted once. The same CDR3 can be traced to other DNA sequences in this sample. The chain uses TRBV28 and TRBJ2-2; 10 bases align to TRBD1. J lost 3 bases, V lost 5 bases, and 3 bases had no gene match. The CDR3 is 15 residues long. Germline assignment: CDR1 MDHEN and CDR2 SYDVKM. CDR3 residues: CASSTGQGDTGELFF. The CDR3, as DNA: TGTGCCAGCAGTACAGGACAGGGGGACACCGGGGAGCTGTTTTTT.

The V call is TRBV7-9, the J call TRBJ2-5; TRBD2 aligns across 9 bases. In germline, CDR1 is SEHNR, CDR2 FQNEAQ (reference sequence). V gave up 1 base and J gave up 6 bases; unmatched junction bases: 3. This CDR3 spans 14 amino acids. CDR3 sequence reads: CASSLVAGEQTQYF. CDR3 nucleotide sequence: TGTGCCAGCAGCTTAGTAGCGGGAGAACAGACCCAGTACTTC.

This clone showed up just once. The chain has TRBV27 and TRBJ2-1; D remains ambiguous. There are 15 residues in the CDR3. Per germline, CDR1 MNHEY and CDR2 SMNVEV (reference sequence). Trimming cost V 3 bases and J 2 bases, with 11 bases left between them. This CDR3 reads CASSFLASPYNEQFF. The CDR3 DNA is TGTGCCAGCAGTTTTTTGGCTAGTCCCTACAATGAGCAGTTCTTC.

CDR3 DNA: TGTGCCAGTCCCTCTAACAGGGCGAACTATGGCTACACCTTC. Amino acids: CASPSNRANYGYTF. This chain connects TRBV19 to TRBJ1-2; TRBD1 might be the D (6 bases). V gave up 8 bases and J gave up 2 bases, with 15 bases separating them. The CDR3 extends over 14 amino acids. The germline CDR1 and CDR2 sequences are LNHDA and SQIVND (reference sequence). Full variable domain (outside the CDR3, taken from reference TRBV19 and TRBJ1-2): DGGITQSPKYLFRKEGQNVTLSCEQNLNHDAMYWYRQDPGQGLRLIYYSQIVNDFQKGDIAEGYSVSREKKESFPLTVTSAQKNPTAFYLCASPSNRANYGYTFGSGTRLTVV.

The chain links TRBV4-1 to TRBJ2-2, with TRBD1 as a possible D gene (7 bases). The V end was cut by 5 bases, the J end by 1 base, with 17 bases between. Germline CDR1 is MGHRA and CDR2 is YSYEKL. The CDR3 spans 17 residues. CDR3 coding DNA: TGCGCCAGCAGCTCGCGGGGACAGCAAATGAACACCGGGGAGCTGTTTTTT. Protein sequence: CASSSRGQQMNTGELFF.

This chain links TRBV5-1 with TRBJ2-3; TRBD2 agrees at 7 bases. Trimming cost V 3 bases and J 2 bases; bases outside gene matches: 6. Per the germline V gene, CDR1 is SGHRS and CDR2 is YFSETQ. The CDR3 is made up of 15 amino acids. The CDR3 DNA sequence: TGCGCCAGCAGCTCCGCTAGCGGTCACACAGATACGCAGTATTTT. This gives the protein CASSSASGHTDTQYF.

V is TRBV7-3 and J is TRBJ2-1, with TRBD2 matching 11 bases. Trimming cost V 4 bases and J 9 bases; bases outside gene matches: 14. This CDR3 region has 17 residues. Germline V gene sequence: CDR1 SGHTA, CDR2 FQGTGA. The CDR3 spells CASSYGGGTSGLGEQFF. DNA of the CDR3: TGTGCCAGCAGCTACGGGGGCGGGACTAGCGGCTTGGGTGAGCAGTTCTTC.

V usage is TRBV6-1 and J usage is TRBJ2-1; D is perhaps TRBD1 (5 bases). The CDR3 is 14 residues long. V shed 8 bases and J shed 2 bases, with 13 bases lying between them. From germline, CDR1 is MNHNS and CDR2 SASEGT. In DNA form, the CDR3 reads TGTGCCAGCCAAGGGGCAAATACCTACAATGAGCAGTTCTTC. Translated: CASQGANTYNEQFF.

This rearrangement joins TRBV25-1 to TRBJ2-1; perhaps TRBD2 as D (6 bases). CDR1 and CDR2 from the germline V gene are MGHDK and SYGVNS. Deletions cut 8 bases from V and 4 bases from J, with 15 bases between. This CDR3 spans 14 amino acids. This chain's CDR3 is CASRLTSPYNEQFF. The CDR3 DNA is TGTGCCAGCCGGTTGACTAGTCCTTACAATGAGCAGTTCTTC.